The clone carrying this T cell receptor beta chain was counted at least ten times. Its antigen is not identified. The data originate from a study of T-cell reconstitution after alpha-beta-depleted transplantation in children. The study, taken as a whole, reports: About two months after transplant, alpha-beta T cells reportedly came from several hundred expanded graft clones.

Preparation of the TCRbeta library was carried out with unique molecular identifiers. TCRdb reanalysed the PCR reads using MiXCR and keeps one entry per CDR3 protein. This table holds fewer than 550,000 distinct CDR3 sequences, 9.5% to 12% found once. The source is a female patient aged 2-9 years who had a stem cell transplant for aplastic anemia, so the T cells may come from the graft donor. Sequenced material: PBMCs, mostly from graft donor cells, taken 180 days after TCRalphabeta/CD19-depleted stem cell transplant.

CDR3 loop: CASSFGTSPYNEQFF. DNA of the CDR3: TGTGCCAGCAGCTTCGGGACTAGCCCCTACAATGAGCAGTTCTTC. The chain is built from TRBV5-5 and TRBJ2-1; 9 nucleotides line up with TRBD2. Looked up from germline, CDR1 is SGHKS and CDR2 is YYEKEE (reference sequence). V dropped 2 bases and J dropped 2; count of bases not matched to a gene: 2. The CDR3 extends over 15 amino acids.